This T cell receptor (beta chain) was profiled in a study of blood T cell repertoires in COVID-19. Whole-study context: Samples taken during acute and convalescent COVID-19 were collected in the United States, Italy and Spain. T cells, B-cell-depleted T cells, or PBMCs supplied cDNA or gDNA.

Germline assignment: CDR1 SGHVS and CDR2 FQNEAQ. Trimming took 1 base from V and 4 from J; bases not matched to a gene: 5. There are 15 residues in the CDR3. Original processing notes: Amplifying reference gene primers gave estimates of nucleated cell counts. Sequenced by immunoSEQ multiplex PCR; TCRdb stores in-frame clones only, minus some. V and J calls plus clone size are reproduced from that table; the DNA served to infer D and trimming. The sample has tens of thousands of clones; more than 75% are singletons. The sample was peripheral blood. This TCR was recovered from a man between 70 and 80 years old with acute or convalescent COVID-19. The chain recombines TRBV7-8 with TRBJ2-7; 9 bases are shared with TRBD1. CDR3 nucleotide sequence: TGTGCCAGCAGCTTAGTGGGACAGGGAGTTTACGAGCAGTACTTC. Its protein product is CASSLVGQGVYEQYF.